This T cell receptor (beta chain) comes out of a study of cytomegalovirus exposure and HLA in healthy donors. Overall study context: As an earlier analysis found, roughly 170 million T cells yielded over 95 million unique TCR beta sequences. General study findings and limits: Segments of the TCR beta V type were, in most cases, productive about 90% or about 30% of the time in an earlier analysis. Later work showed greater clonal expansion in HLA-associated TCR beta chains than in equally common others.

CDR1 and CDR2 (germline): MNHNS, SASEGT. V lost 6 bases and J 4 bases, leaving 9 bases between the germline ends. The CDR3 is 12 amino acids. Amplification used 60 Vbeta primers and 13 Jbeta primers. The data were produced by immunoSEQ multiplex PCR, yet TCRdb's version contains in-frame clones alone and is incomplete. The profile shows about 150,000 clones, around 84% of them singletons. Concerning this clone: Its specificity is not known.

This clonotype originated in a woman in her thirties or forties in good health and CMV-seronegative. The chain uses TRBV6-1 and TRBJ2-5, with D possibly matching TRBD1 (6 bases). Sequencing was performed on PBMCs. The CDR3 region is CASRIGGETQYF. In DNA form, the CDR3 reads TGTGCCAGCAGGATAGGGGGAGAGACCCAGTACTTC.